This TCR beta chain was recovered during a study of blood T cell repertoires in COVID-19. Across the study: Specimens from acute and convalescent COVID-19 originated in the United States, Italy and Spain. Nucleic acid was either cDNA or gDNA, and it came from T cells, B-cell-depleted T cells, or PBMCs.

Original data processing: Estimated nucleated cell counts came from reference gene primer amplification. The assay was immunoSEQ multiplex PCR, and TCRdb's table has in-frame clones only and misses some. The V and J calls and clone size were taken over from that table, and D and trimming were inferred from the DNA. The sample contains around 480,000 clones, 75% to 90% of which appear only once. Participant-reported clinical history was the basis for cohort assignment. This TCR was recovered from a woman in her late teens or twenties who had recovered from COVID-19. The sample consisted of PBMCs or T cells enriched from blood (not recorded which).

This CDR3 reads CASSLVGDPRGYTF. The CDR3 DNA sequence: TGTGCCAGCAGCTTAGTCGGGGATCCACGAGGCTACACCTTC. The rearrangement uses TRBV11-2 and TRBJ1-2; D remains unclear. Germline-derived CDR1 and CDR2 are SGHAT and FQNNGV. This CDR3 has 14 residues. With 1 base removed from V and 8 bases from J, the gap between germline ends came to 14 bases.